This TCR beta chain is drawn from a study of T cells after yellow fever vaccination. General study results and limits: Peak timing came faster in the weaker secondary response, day 5 versus 15.

There are a few counts of this clonotype. Its target is unknown. This CDR3 has 13 residues. Germline lookup yields CDR1 SEHNR and CDR2 FQNEAQ (reference sequence). V dropped 5 bases and J dropped 8; count of bases not matched to a gene: 8. Template-switching 5'RACE yielded the TCR cDNA; a universal primer site and UMIs were added in the process. TCRdb passed the 5' RACE reads through MiXCR, listing each CDR3 protein once. The data show some 600,000 distinct CDR3 sequences, roughly a sixth seen once. This chain joins TRBV7-9 and TRBJ2-5; 7 nucleotides match TRBD1. The origin of this receptor is a man between 18 and 35 years old who received the YFV17D yellow fever vaccine. This material consisted of PBMCs, taken roughly 5 days after the first yellow fever vaccination. This CDR3 is CASSPGQIRTQYF. CDR3 DNA sequence: TGTGCCAGCAGCCCGGGACAGATCAGAACCCAGTACTTC.